The next 4 T cell receptor beta chains were all read from a single sample in a study of blood T cell repertoires in COVID-19. Profiling relied on immunoSEQ multiplex PCR, and the TCRdb table lists in-frame clones only, not all of them. The data show fewer than 400,000 clones, 85% seen once. Sequenced material: peripheral blood. Receptors originate from a woman aged 18 to 35 with acute or convalescent COVID-19.

The DNA of the CDR3 is TGTGCCAGTAGTATCACAGGGGTATCGAATCAGCCCCAGCATTTT. It yields the protein CASSITGVSNQPQHF. The chain links TRBV19 to TRBJ1-5; TRBD1 agrees at 7 bases. The CDR3 loop spans 15 amino acids. Germline V gives CDR1 LNHDA, CDR2 SQIVND (reference sequence). Trimming at V came to 3 bases and at J to 4 bases, leaving 6 bases not matched to a gene.

The chain links TRBV10-3 to TRBJ2-1, with 9 bases aligning to TRBD2. V was clipped by 2 bases and J by 5 bases; unmatched bases: 16. The V gene's germline CDR1 is ENHRY and CDR2 SYGVKD. The CDR3 totals 19 residues. The CDR3 loop reads CAISEPKGVPSGINNEQFF. The CDR3 DNA follows: TGTGCCATCAGTGAGCCCAAAGGGGTTCCTAGCGGGATCAACAATGAGCAGTTCTTC.

This chain uses TRBV18 with TRBJ1-2, with D maybe TRBD1 (5 bases). The V gene lost 2 bases and the J gene lost 8 bases, with 15 bases spanning the gap. Germline values: CDR1 KGHSH, CDR2 LQKENI. The CDR3 loop spans 14 amino acids. The CDR3 sequence: CASSPNTRGGGYTF. CDR3 in DNA: TGTGCCAGCTCACCAAATACGAGGGGAGGAGGCTACACCTTC. Full variable domain (remainder filled in from reference TRBV18 and TRBJ1-2): NAGVMQNPRHLVRRRGQEARLRCSPMKGHSHVYWYRQLPEEGLKFMVYLQKENIIDESGMPKERFSAEFPKEGPSILRIQQVVRGDSAAYFCASSPNTRGGGYTFGSGTRLTVV.

The count of this clone is one. V and J are TRBV4-1 and TRBJ1-1; D not resolved. Germline CDR1 reads MGHRA; CDR2 reads YSYEKL. CDR3 size: 15 residues. Trimming left V 4 bases short and J 0 bases short, with 12 bases between. CDR3 nucleotides: TGCGCCAGCAGCCCCCAGAAAGAATTGAACACTGAAGCTTTCTTT. This gives the protein CASSPQKELNTEAFF.